These 27 T cell receptor beta chains originate from one sample sequenced in a study of T cell responses to AZD1222 COVID-19 vaccine (dated by TCRdb to the early 2020s). Library prep was done by the immunoSEQ multiplex PCR assay. Entries here come from immuneACCESS through TCRdb and include only in-frame sequences with V and J called. Some clones fail to appear in such tables; in the studies checked, an unresolved V gene covers under half of the shortfall, and the cause of the remainder is unknown. Within this sample are approximately 130,000 clones, with under 95% of them counted one time only. Approximately 3.1% of the sample belongs to the ten largest clones. Taken with the paper, the label for time point translates to: baseline before first vaccination. This sample comprised peripheral blood, obtained on day 0 of AZD1222 vaccination. The receptors come from an adult in good health.

This clone was picked up a small number of times. The chain couples TRBV5-1 to TRBJ2-7; D is perhaps TRBD2 (5 bases). The CDR3 has 15 amino acids. V was clipped by 0 bases and J by 0 bases, with 10 bases between them. CDR1 is SGHRS, CDR2 YFSETQ, per germline. CDR3 in amino acids: CASSLGGSVSYEQYF. CDR3 nucleotide sequence: TGCGCCAGCAGCTTGGGTGGTAGCGTCTCCTACGAGCAGTACTTC.

The genes are TRBV21-1 and TRBJ2-1; the table's TRBD2 call for D was not verified on the DNA. TRBV21-1 represents a pseudogene. The CDR3 has 11 residues. CDR3 DNA sequence: TGTGCCAGCAGCAAAGCGGAGTTGGAGTTCTTC. It is translated as CASSKAELEFF.

The chain couples TRBV19 to TRBJ1-2; tentatively, D is TRBD1 (5 bases). The CDR3 is made up of 15 amino acids. Between the trimmed V and J ends, which lost 3 bases and 10 bases, there was a span of 21 bases. Germline V gene data show CDR1 as LNHDA and CDR2 as SQIVND (reference sequence). The CDR3, as DNA: TGTGCCAGTAGTATTAGGACCGGAAAAGGGGACTACTACACCTTC. Translation gives CASSIRTGKGDYYTF.

This rearrangement joins TRBV27 to TRBJ2-7; D is perhaps TRBD1 (6 bases). From germline, CDR1 is MNHEY and CDR2 SMNVEV (reference sequence). V lost 2 bases and J 3 bases, leaving 17 bases between the germline ends. The CDR3 totals 16 residues. The CDR3, as DNA: TGTGCCAGCAGTTTAGTGAGCGGTACAGGGAACTACGAGCAGTACTTC. It is translated as CASSLVSGTGNYEQYF.

The rearrangement uses TRBV19 and TRBJ1-1; D possibly corresponds to TRBD1 (6 bases). The V end was cut by 5 bases, the J end by 4 bases, with 20 bases between. Looked up from germline, CDR1 is LNHDA and CDR2 is SQIVND (reference sequence). This CDR3 is built from 16 residues. The CDR3 loop reads CASSPLGGRSGTEAFF. The DNA for the CDR3 is TGTGCCAGTAGTCCCCTCGGGGGCCGGTCCGGCACTGAAGCTTTCTTT.

This chain connects TRBV5-6 to TRBJ2-4; D is undetermined. V lost 2 bases, J lost 0 bases, and 12 bases lay in between. CDR3 length: 16 residues. Germline CDR1 and CDR2: SGHDT and YYEEEE. The CDR3 reads CASSFRRSLAKNIQYF. As DNA, the CDR3 is TGTGCCAGCAGCTTTCGCCGGAGCCTAGCCAAAAACATTCAGTACTTC.

The chain recombines TRBV3-1 (or the pseudogene TRBV3-2) with TRBJ2-7; D is perhaps TRBD1 (6 bases). V was shortened by 4 bases and J by 0 bases, with 19 bases between the two germline ends. Germline CDR1 and CDR2: LGHDT and YNNKEL (reference sequence). The CDR3 covers 17 residues. In DNA, the CDR3 is TGTGCCAGCAGCCCACTCCCAGGTGGGGGCTCCTCCTACGAGCAGTACTTC. Translated, it gives CASSPLPGGGSSYEQYF.

This chain joins TRBV28 and TRBJ1-3; a weak D match, TRBD1 (5 bases). The length of the CDR3 is 16 residues. Trimming shortened V by 3 bases and J by 0 bases, and 12 bases separated the two germline ends. CDR1 and CDR2 (germline): MDHEN, SYDVKM. CDR3 in amino acids: CASSFRQTLSGNTIYF. The CDR3 DNA follows: TGTGCCAGCAGTTTTCGACAGACCCTCTCTGGAAACACCATATATTTT.

The CDR3 sequence is CASSITPNSNQPQHF. CDR3 bases: TGTGCCAGTAGTATAACACCCAATAGCAATCAGCCCCAGCATTTT. The V gene is TRBV19, the J gene TRBJ1-5; D gene uncertain. CDR1 is LNHDA, CDR2 SQIVND, per germline (reference sequence). The CDR3 extends over 15 amino acids. Trimming took off 2 bases at V and 0 bases at J, with 8 bases between the two ends.

CDR3 sequence: CASSSRTVSNQPQHF. CDR3 sequence (DNA): TGTGCCAGCAGTTCGAGGACAGTTAGCAATCAGCCCCAGCATTTT. The chain combines TRBV2 with TRBJ1-5, with D possibly matching TRBD1 (6 bases). Trimming took 5 bases from V and 0 from J, leaving 11 bases between them. Germline values: CDR1 SNHLY, CDR2 FYNNEI. This CDR3 has 15 amino acids.

The V and J genes are TRBV10-1 and TRBJ2-7; 10 bases match TRBD1. Germline CDR1 reads WNHNN; CDR2 reads SYGVQD (reference sequence). V dropped 6 bases and J dropped 3; count of bases not matched to a gene: 5. The CDR3 covers 14 residues. CDR3 sequence reads: CASRTRTGGYEQYF. Here the CDR3 DNA reads TGCGCCAGCAGAACCCGGACAGGGGGCTACGAGCAGTACTTC.

The genes are TRBV27 and TRBJ1-3; D possibly corresponds to TRBD1 (6 bases). Germline lookup yields CDR1 MNHEY and CDR2 SMNVEV (reference sequence). The CDR3 length is 15 residues. Between the trimmed V and J ends, which lost 5 bases and 8 bases, there was a span of 19 bases. The CDR3, as DNA: TGTGCCAGCAGTCCCCTTGGCAGGGGCCTATACACCATATATTTT. This translates into CASSPLGRGLYTIYF.

This chain links TRBV7-9 with TRBJ2-5; D might be TRBD2 (6 bases). V was clipped by 6 bases and J by 1 base, with 15 bases between them. Germline CDR1 and CDR2: SEHNR and FQNEAQ (reference sequence). The CDR3 is 15 amino acids. The CDR3, as DNA: TGTGCCAGCAGTCACGGTGGACTACTCCAAGAGACCCAGTACTTC. Amino acids: CASSHGGLLQETQYF.

The V gene is TRBV3-1 (or the pseudogene TRBV3-2), the J gene TRBJ1-2, with D perhaps TRBD1 (5 bases). Trimming stripped 8 bases from V and 0 bases from J, with 16 bases between. The CDR3 runs 15 residues. Germline CDR1 is LGHDT and CDR2 is YNNKEL (reference sequence). The CDR3 reads CASSHVGRANYGYTF. CDR3 sequence (DNA): TGTGCCAGCTCCCACGTGGGCAGGGCTAACTATGGCTACACCTTC.

The rearrangement links TRBV6-2 or TRBV6-3 to TRBJ2-1; D unresolved. V was pared by 4 bases and J by 0 bases, with 13 bases between. The CDR3 is made up of 16 amino acids. Germline V gives CDR1 MNHEY, CDR2 SVGEGT. The CDR3 region is CASSFDDTFSYNEQFF. CDR3 in DNA: TGTGCCAGCAGTTTCGACGACACCTTCTCCTACAATGAGCAGTTCTTC.

V usage is TRBV4-3 and J usage is TRBJ1-6; 7 bases match TRBD1. Germline lookup yields CDR1 LGHNA and CDR2 YSLEER. The CDR3 has 17 residues. After removal of 0 bases from V and 1 base from J, the junction contained 3 bases not matched to a gene. CDR3 sequence (DNA): TGCGCCAGCAGCCAAGATCTACAGGGGTCCTATAATTCACCCCTCCACTTT. Its translation: CASSQDLQGSYNSPLHF.

The V gene is TRBV29-1, the J gene TRBJ1-2; the match to TRBD1 covers 9 bases. The CDR3 totals 14 residues. Per germline, CDR1 SQVTM and CDR2 ANQGSEA. The J segment lost 3 bases and the V segment lost 6 bases, leaving 8 bases of the junction unmatched. The CDR3 region has the DNA TGCAGCGTGGGGGACAGGGTTCCTTACTATGGCTACACCTTC. This gives the protein CSVGDRVPYYGYTF.

This clone was observed a handful of times. This chain uses TRBV5-1 with TRBJ1-3, with 9 bases matching TRBD1. Germline CDR1 and CDR2: SGHRS and YFSETQ. The CDR3 consists of 15 residues. With 6 bases clipped from V and 4 bases from J, the junction kept 8 bases outside the gene matches. CDR3 protein: CASTPTGGVGNTIYF. CDR3 nucleotide sequence: TGCGCCAGCACCCCTACAGGGGGCGTCGGAAACACCATATATTTT. Supplemented by reference TRBV5-1 and TRBJ1-3, the full variable domain reads KAGVTQTPRYLIKTRGQQVTLSCSPISGHRSVSWYQQTPGQGLQFLFEYFSETQRNKGNFPGRFSGRQFSNSRSEMNVSTLELGDSALYLCASTPTGGVGNTIYFGEGSWLTVV.

This rearrangement joins TRBV28 to TRBJ1-2; no reliable D call. The CDR3 is 11 residues long. Trimming took 6 bases from V and 7 from J, leaving 9 bases between them. CDR1 is MDHEN, CDR2 SYDVKM, per germline. This CDR3 is CASRPEVGYTF. The CDR3 nucleotides read TGTGCCAGCAGGCCGGAGGTTGGCTACACCTTC.

This chain uses TRBV28 with TRBJ1-2; D possibly corresponds to TRBD1 (6 bases). Trimming took off 3 bases at V and 5 bases at J, with 19 bases between the two ends. CDR3 length equals 16 residues. The germline V gene has CDR1 MDHEN and CDR2 SYDVKM. The CDR3 region is CASSLGRTALIYGYTF. CDR3 bases: TGTGCCAGCAGTTTGGGTAGGACAGCCCTAATTTATGGCTACACCTTC.

The J gene is TRBJ2-1, the V gene TRBV28, with D unresolved. Trimming cost V 6 bases and J 0 bases, with 6 bases left between them. CDR3 size: 13 residues. Germline CDR1 reads MDHEN; CDR2 reads SYDVKM. CDR3 loop: CASSRSSYNEQFF. In DNA, the CDR3 is TGTGCCAGCAGCCGTAGCTCCTACAATGAGCAGTTCTTC.

The V call is TRBV5-4, the J call TRBJ2-2; D unresolved. V gave up 2 bases and J gave up 2 bases, with 13 bases separating them. Germline CDR1 reads SGHNT; CDR2 reads YYREEE (reference sequence). The length of the CDR3 is 16 residues. Here the CDR3 DNA reads TGTGCCAGCAGCTTAGGGCTAGTCACCAACACCGGGGAGCTGTTTTTT. Translation: CASSLGLVTNTGELFF.

CDR3 sequence: CASSSLMGAHRALHF. The DNA for the CDR3 is TGTGCCAGCAGTTCCCTGATGGGGGCTCACCGGGCCCTCCACTTT. The chain employs TRBV27 and TRBJ1-6; maybe TRBD1 (6 bases). V shed 4 bases and J shed 14 bases, with 21 bases lying between them. From germline, CDR1 is MNHEY and CDR2 SMNVEV (reference sequence). This CDR3 region has 15 residues.

The rearrangement links TRBV30 to TRBJ1-2; perhaps TRBD1 as D (5 bases). V dropped 2 bases and J dropped 3 bases, with 16 bases sitting between them. Germline lookup yields CDR1 GTSNPN and CDR2 SVGIG (reference sequence). This CDR3 is 15 amino acids long. The CDR3 sequence: CAWSSGGSSYYGYTF. CDR3 nucleotides: TGTGCCTGGAGTAGCGGGGGGAGTAGTTACTATGGCTACACCTTC.

Details on this clone: Other DNA sequences in the same sample also yield this CDR3. The chain has TRBV7-2 and TRBJ2-7, with D hard to call. Per the germline V gene, CDR1 is SGHTA and CDR2 is FQGNSA. Trimming took 1 base from V and 0 from J, leaving 7 bases between them. CDR3 length: 14 residues. The CDR3 region has the DNA TGTGCCAGCAGCTTAGTTGGCAGCTCCTACGAGCAGTACTTC. Amino acids: CASSLVGSSYEQYF. The full variable domain, its missing parts supplied by reference TRBV7-2 and TRBJ2-7, is GAGVSQSPSNKVTEKGKDVELRCDPISGHTALYWYRQSLGQGLEFLIYFQGNSAPDKSGLPSDRFSAERTGGSVSTLTIQRTQQEDSAVYLCASSLVGSSYEQYFGPGTRLTVT.

This clone was seen only once. V is TRBV7-9 and J is TRBJ1-6, with D possibly TRBD1 on 6 matching bases. V was shortened by 2 bases and J by 6 bases, with 8 bases between the two germline ends. The germline V gene has CDR1 SEHNR and CDR2 FQNEAQ (reference sequence). The CDR3 covers 14 residues. The CDR3 sequence: CASSLQGSNSPLHF. The CDR3 DNA reads as TGTGCCAGCAGCTTACAGGGGAGTAATTCACCCCTCCACTTT.

The V call is TRBV4-3, the J call TRBJ1-2, with TRBD1 matching over 9 bases. The CDR3 has 14 amino acids. With V trimmed by 0 bases and J by 9 bases, 5 bases remained unmatched. Germline CDR1 LGHNA, CDR2 YSLEER. CDR3 sequence (DNA): TGCGCCAGCAGCCAAGAGGTACAGGGGGCTCGCTACACCTTC. It translates to CASSQEVQGARYTF.